Listed below are T cell receptor beta chains from one sample, sequenced in a study of blood T cell repertoires in COVID-19. Some clones are missing from TCRdb's copy, which holds only in-frame ones; the method was immunoSEQ multiplex PCR. This sample yields roughly 500,000 clones, of which more than 75% are seen a single time; around 1.9% belongs to the top ten. The sequencing sample was made of PBMCs or T cells enriched from blood (not recorded which). Receptors originate from a woman in her 40s who had recovered from COVID-19. Each CDR3 is given without its conserved first and last residue.

J,V,CDR3
TRBJ1-3,TRBV15,ATSPRSSGNTIY
TRBJ1-1,TRBV6-5,ASSPGQGLNTEAF
TRBJ1-2,TRBV3-1/TRBV3-2,ASSQGQGRIYGYT
TRBJ2-3,TRBV6-2/TRBV6-3,ASSLLVPDTQY
TRBJ1-2,TRBV2,ASSKQGANYGYT
TRBJ1-2,TRBV6-2/TRBV6-3,ASSYPGTSNYGYT
TRBJ2-1,TRBV14,ASSQATFQF
TRBJ1-2,TRBV30,AWSVLAYGYT
TRBJ2-1,TRBV12-5,ASGLAGYNEQF
TRBJ1-2,TRBV3-1/TRBV3-2,ASSPTGGHYGYT
TRBJ1-1,TRBV4-1,ASSQVEDRGESTAF
TRBJ1-4,TRBV5-1,ASSDLRGFNEKLF
TRBJ2-3,TRBV19,ASSKGTSGTDTQY
TRBJ2-1,TRBV7-2,ASSGTSGSYNEQF
TRBJ1-1,TRBV2,ASSETGVSTEAF
TRBJ1-6,TRBV7-2,ASSGQGAQNSPLH
TRBJ1-1,TRBV18,ASSPDRENTEAF
TRBJ2-7,TRBV5-8,ASSLERSGQGFEQY
TRBJ2-3,TRBV10-1,ASSKDYTDTQY
TRBJ1-2,TRBV11-3,ASSLDRQGRGYT
TRBJ2-7,TRBV5-1,ASSPSARLAASYEQY
TRBJ1-2,TRBV11-2,ASSLQQVWGGYT